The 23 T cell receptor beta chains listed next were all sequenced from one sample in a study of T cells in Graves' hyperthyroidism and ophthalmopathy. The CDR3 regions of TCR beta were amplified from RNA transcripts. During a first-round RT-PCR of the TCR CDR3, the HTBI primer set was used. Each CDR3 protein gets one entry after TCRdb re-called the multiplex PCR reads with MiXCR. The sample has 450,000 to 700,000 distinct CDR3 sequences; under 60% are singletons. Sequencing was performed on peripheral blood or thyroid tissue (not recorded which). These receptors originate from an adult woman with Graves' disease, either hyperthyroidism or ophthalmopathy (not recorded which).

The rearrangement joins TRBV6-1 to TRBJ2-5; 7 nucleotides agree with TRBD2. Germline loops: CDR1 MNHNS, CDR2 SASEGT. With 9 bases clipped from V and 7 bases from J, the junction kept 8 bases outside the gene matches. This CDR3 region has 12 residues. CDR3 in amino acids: CASRGDGRTQYF. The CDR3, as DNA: TGTGCCAGTCGGGGGGACGGGAGGACCCAGTACTTC.

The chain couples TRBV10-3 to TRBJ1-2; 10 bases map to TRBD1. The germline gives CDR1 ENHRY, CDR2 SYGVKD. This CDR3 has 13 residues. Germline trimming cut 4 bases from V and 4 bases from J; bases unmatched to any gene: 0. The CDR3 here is CAISGTGGYGYTF. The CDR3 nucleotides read TGTGCCATCAGTGGGACAGGGGGCTATGGCTACACCTTC.

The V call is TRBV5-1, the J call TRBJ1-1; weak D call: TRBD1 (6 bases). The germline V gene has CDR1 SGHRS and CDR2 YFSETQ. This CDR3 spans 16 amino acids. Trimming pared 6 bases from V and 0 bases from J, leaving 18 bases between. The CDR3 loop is CASKAELTGMNTEAFF. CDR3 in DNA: TGCGCCAGCAAAGCTGAACTAACAGGGATGAACACTGAAGCTTTCTTT.

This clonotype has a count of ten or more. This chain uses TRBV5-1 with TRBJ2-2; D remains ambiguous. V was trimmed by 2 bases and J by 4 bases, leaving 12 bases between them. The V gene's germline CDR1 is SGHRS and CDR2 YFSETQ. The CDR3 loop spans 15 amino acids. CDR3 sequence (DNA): TGCGCCAGCAGCTTTGGTCCTCGGCCCACCGGGGAGCTGTTTTTT. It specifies CASSFGPRPTGELFF. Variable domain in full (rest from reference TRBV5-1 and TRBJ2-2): KAGVTQTPRYLIKTRGQQVTLSCSPISGHRSVSWYQQTPGQGLQFLFEYFSETQRNKGNFPGRFSGRQFSNSRSEMNVSTLELGDSALYLCASSFGPRPTGELFFGEGSRLTVL.

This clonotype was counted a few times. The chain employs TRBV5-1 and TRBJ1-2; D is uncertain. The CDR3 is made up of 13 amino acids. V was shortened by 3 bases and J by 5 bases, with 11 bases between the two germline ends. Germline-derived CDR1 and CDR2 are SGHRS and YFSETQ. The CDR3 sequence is CASSSDLGYGYTF. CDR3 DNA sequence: TGCGCCAGCAGCTCGGACTTAGGTTATGGCTACACCTTC.

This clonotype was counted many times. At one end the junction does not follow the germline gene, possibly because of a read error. CDR3 sequence: CSARGTGGSYNSPLHF. The CDR3 DNA sequence: TGCAGTGCCAGAGGGACAGGGGGGTCCTATAATTCACCCCTCCACTTT. The J gene is TRBJ1-6, the V gene TRBV20-1; 11 bases are shared with TRBD1. This CDR3 has 16 residues. Looked up from germline, CDR1 is DFQATT and CDR2 is SNEGSKA (reference sequence).

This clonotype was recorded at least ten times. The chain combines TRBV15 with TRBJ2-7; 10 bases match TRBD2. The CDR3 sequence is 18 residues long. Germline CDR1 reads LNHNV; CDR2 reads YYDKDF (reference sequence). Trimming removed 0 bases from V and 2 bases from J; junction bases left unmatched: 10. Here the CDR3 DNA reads TGTGCCACCAGCAGAGATTGGCTAGCGGGAGCTATAACCTACGAGCAGTACTTC. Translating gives CATSRDWLAGAITYEQYF.

CDR3 protein: CASSILNSPLHF. The CDR3 DNA reads as TGTGCCAGTAGTATCTTGAATTCACCCCTCCACTTT. The rearrangement joins TRBV19 to TRBJ1-6; D unclear. Germline V gene sequence: CDR1 LNHDA, CDR2 SQIVND (reference sequence). Trimming took 3 bases from V and 7 from J, leaving 4 bases between them. The CDR3 consists of 12 residues.

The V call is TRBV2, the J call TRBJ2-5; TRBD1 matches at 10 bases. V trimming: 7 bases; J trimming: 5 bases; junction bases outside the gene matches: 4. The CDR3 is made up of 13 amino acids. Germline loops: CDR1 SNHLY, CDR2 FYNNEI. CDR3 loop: CASTTTGGETQYF. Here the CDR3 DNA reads TGTGCCAGCACCACGACAGGGGGCGAGACCCAGTACTTC.

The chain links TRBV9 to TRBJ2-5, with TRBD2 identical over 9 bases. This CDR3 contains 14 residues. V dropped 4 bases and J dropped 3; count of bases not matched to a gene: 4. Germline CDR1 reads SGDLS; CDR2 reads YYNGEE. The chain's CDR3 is CASSLAGEKETQYF. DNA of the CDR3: TGTGCCAGCAGCTTAGCGGGAGAAAAAGAGACCCAGTACTTC.

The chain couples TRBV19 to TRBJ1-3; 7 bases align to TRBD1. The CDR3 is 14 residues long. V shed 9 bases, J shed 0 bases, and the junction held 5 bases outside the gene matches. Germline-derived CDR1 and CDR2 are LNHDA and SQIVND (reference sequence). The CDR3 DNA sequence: TGTGCCAGCCGCAGGGGGGACTCTGGAAACACCATATATTTT. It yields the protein CASRRGDSGNTIYF.

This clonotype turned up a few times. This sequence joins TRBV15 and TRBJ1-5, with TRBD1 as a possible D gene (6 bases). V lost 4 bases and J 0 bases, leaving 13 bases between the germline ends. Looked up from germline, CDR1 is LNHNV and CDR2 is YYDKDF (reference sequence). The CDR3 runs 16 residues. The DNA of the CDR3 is TGTGCCACCAGCACGGACAGTAGCTATAGCAATCAGCCCCAGCATTTT. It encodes CATSTDSSYSNQPQHF.

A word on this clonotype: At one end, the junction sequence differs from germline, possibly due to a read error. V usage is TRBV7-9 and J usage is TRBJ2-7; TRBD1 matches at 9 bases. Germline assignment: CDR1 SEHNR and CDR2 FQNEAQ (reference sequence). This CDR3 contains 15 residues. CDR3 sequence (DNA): TGTGCCAGCAGTCCCCGGGACAGGGACGTCTACGGGCAGTACTTC. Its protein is CASSPRDRDVYGQYF.

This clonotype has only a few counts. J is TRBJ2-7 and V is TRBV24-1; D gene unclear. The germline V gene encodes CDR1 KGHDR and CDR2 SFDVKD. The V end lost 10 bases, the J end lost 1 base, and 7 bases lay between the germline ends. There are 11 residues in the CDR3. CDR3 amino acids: CATGASYEQYF. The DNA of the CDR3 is TGTGCCACAGGTGCTTCCTACGAGCAGTACTTC.

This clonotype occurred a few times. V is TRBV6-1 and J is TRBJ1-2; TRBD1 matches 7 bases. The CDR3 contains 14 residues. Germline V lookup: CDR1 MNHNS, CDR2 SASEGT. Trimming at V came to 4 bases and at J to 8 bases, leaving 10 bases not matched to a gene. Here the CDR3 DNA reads TGTGCCAGCAGTGTTAACAGGGGAGGAGGAGGCTACACCTTC. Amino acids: CASSVNRGGGGYTF.

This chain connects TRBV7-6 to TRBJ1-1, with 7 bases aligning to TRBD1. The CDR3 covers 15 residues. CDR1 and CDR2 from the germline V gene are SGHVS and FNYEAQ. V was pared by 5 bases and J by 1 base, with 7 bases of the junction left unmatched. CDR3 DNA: TGTGCCAGCAGCCCGGAGACAGGGCGGAACACTGAAGCTTTCTTT. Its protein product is CASSPETGRNTEAFF.

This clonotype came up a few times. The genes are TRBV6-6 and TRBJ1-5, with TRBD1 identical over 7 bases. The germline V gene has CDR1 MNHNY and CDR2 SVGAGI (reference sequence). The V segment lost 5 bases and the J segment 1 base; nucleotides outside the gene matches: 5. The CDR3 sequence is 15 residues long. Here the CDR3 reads CASSAGTVSNQPQHF. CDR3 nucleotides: TGTGCCAGCAGTGCAGGGACAGTAAGCAATCAGCCCCAGCATTTT.

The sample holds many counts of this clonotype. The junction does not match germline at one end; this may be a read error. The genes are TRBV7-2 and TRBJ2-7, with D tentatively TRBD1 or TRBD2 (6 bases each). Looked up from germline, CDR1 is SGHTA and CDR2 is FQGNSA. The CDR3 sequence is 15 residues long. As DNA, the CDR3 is TGTGCCAGCAGCTTAGTGCGGGACACATCCTACGGGCAGTACTTC. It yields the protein CASSLVRDTSYGQYF.

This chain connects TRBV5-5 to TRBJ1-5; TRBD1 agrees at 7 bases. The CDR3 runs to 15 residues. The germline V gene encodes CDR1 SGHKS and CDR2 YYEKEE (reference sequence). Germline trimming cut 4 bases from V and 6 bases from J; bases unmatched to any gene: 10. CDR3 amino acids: CASSQEGGLSQPQHF. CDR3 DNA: TGTGCCAGCAGCCAAGAAGGGGGCCTATCTCAGCCCCAGCATTTT. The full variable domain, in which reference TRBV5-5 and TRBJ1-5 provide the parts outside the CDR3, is DAGVTQSPTHLIKTRGQQVTLRCSPISGHKSVSWYQQVLGQGPQFIFQYYEKEERGRGNFPDRFSARQFPNYSSELNVNALLLGDSALYLCASSQEGGLSQPQHFGDGTRLSIL.

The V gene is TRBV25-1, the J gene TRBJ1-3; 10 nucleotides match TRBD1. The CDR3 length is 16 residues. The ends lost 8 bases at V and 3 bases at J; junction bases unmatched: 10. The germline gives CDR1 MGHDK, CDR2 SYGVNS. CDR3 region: CASRASDRGHGNTIYF. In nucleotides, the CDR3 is TGTGCCAGCCGTGCCTCTGACAGGGGGCATGGAAACACCATATATTTT. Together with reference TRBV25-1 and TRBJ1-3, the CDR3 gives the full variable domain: EADIYQTPRYLVIGTGKKITLECSQTMGHDKMYWYQQDPGMELHLIHYSYGVNSTEKGDLSSESTVSRIRTEHFPLTLESARPSHTSQYLCASRASDRGHGNTIYFGEGSWLTVV.

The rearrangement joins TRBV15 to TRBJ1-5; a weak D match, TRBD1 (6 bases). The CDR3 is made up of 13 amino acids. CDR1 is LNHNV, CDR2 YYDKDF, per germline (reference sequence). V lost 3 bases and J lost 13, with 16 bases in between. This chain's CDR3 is CATSSGGQSNQHF. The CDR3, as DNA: TGTGCCACCAGCAGTGGGGGGCAGAGCAATCAGCATTTT.

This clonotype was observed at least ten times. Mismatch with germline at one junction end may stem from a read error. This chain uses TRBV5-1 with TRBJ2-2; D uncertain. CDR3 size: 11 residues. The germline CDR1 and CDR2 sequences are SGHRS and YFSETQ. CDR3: CASSLAGELFF. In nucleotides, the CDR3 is TGTGCCAGCAGCTTAGCCGGGGAGCTGTTTTTT.

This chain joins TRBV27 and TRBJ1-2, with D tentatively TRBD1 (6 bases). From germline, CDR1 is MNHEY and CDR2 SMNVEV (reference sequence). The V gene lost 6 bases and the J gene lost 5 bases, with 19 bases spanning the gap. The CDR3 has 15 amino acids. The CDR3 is CASSRSDRPPYGYTF. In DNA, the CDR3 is TGTGCCAGCAGCCGAAGCGACAGGCCCCCTTATGGCTACACCTTC.